This T cell receptor beta chain was identified during a study of T-cell memory formation after mild COVID-19. Study-wide results and caveats: Most CD4+ clones that shrank were in CM and EM, while CD8+ ones turned up in EMRA. In pre-infection memory, a portion of responding clones appeared, which suggested that cross-reactive memory joined.

As regards this clonotype: The antigen is not known.

From germline, CDR1 is SQVTM and CDR2 ANQGSEA. This CDR3 has 13 residues. The germline V and J ends were trimmed by 1 base and 4 bases, with 10 bases remaining between them. TCRdb re-called the 5' RACE reads with MiXCR, one entry per CDR3 protein. The sample lists about 390,000 distinct CDR3 sequences, over 20% occurring once. This TCR was sampled from an adult woman who had mild COVID-19 (a few samples of this study predate the infection). Cell type and time point are not known. The rearrangement uses TRBV29-1 and TRBJ1-1; weak D call: TRBD1 (5 bases). Material: PBMCs or a T cell subset sorted from them (not recorded which). CDR3 nucleotide sequence: TGCAGCGTTGAAGGGGGGGAGAGCACTGAAGCTTTCTTT. Protein: CSVEGGESTEAFF.